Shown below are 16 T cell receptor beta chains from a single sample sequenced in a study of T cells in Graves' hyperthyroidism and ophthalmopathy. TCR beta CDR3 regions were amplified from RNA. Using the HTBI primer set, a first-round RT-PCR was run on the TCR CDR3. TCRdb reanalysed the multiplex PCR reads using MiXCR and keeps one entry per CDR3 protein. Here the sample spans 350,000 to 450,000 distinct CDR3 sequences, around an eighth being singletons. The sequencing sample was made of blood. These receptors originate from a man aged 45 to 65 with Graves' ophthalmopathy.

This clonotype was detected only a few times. The DNA for the CDR3 is TGCAGCGTTGAAAAAAAGGCTACGGTTTATAGCAATCAGCCCCAGCATTTT. It is translated as CSVEKKATVYSNQPQHF. The V call is TRBV29-1, the J call TRBJ1-5; D not resolved. Trimming took off 2 bases at V and 0 bases at J, with 17 bases between the two ends. This CDR3 is built from 17 residues. Germline V gene data show CDR1 as SQVTM and CDR2 as ANQGSEA. Combining the CDR3 with reference TRBV29-1 and TRBJ1-5 gives the whole variable domain SAVISQKPSRDICQRGTSLTIQCQVDSQVTMMFWYRQQPGQSLTLIATANQGSEATYESGFVIDKFPISRPNLTFSTLTVSNMSPEDSSIYLCSVEKKATVYSNQPQHFGDGTRLSIL.

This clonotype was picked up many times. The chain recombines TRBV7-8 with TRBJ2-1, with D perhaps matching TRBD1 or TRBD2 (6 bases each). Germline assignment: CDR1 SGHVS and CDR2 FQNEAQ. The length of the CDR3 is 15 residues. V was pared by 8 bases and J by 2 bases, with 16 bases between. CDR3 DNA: TGTGCCAGCTCCCCCAGGGGACTTACCTACAATGAGCAGTTCTTC. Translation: CASSPRGLTYNEQFF.

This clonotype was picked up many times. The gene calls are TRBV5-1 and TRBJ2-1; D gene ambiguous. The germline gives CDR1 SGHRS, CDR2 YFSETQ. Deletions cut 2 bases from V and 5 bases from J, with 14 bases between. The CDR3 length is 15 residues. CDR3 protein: CASSFVSGANNEQFF. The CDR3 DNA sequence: TGCGCCAGCAGCTTTGTTTCCGGCGCCAACAATGAGCAGTTCTTC.

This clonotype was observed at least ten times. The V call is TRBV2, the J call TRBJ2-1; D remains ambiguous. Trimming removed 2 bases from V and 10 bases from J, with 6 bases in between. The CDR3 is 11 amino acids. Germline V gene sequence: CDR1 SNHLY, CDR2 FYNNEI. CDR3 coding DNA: TGTGCCAGCAGTGAACGGTGGGAGCAGTTCTTC. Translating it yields CASSERWEQFF.

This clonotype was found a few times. CDR3 sequence: CASSEGLAGVHGELFF. For the CDR3, the DNA is TGTGCCAGCAGCGAGGGACTAGCGGGAGTCCACGGGGAGCTGTTTTTT. The chain uses TRBV3-1 and TRBJ2-2; 14 bases are a match to TRBD2. Germline CDR1 LGHDT, CDR2 YNNKEL (reference sequence). Unmatched junction bases numbered 6, after V lost 5 bases and J lost 7 bases. This CDR3 is 16 amino acids long.

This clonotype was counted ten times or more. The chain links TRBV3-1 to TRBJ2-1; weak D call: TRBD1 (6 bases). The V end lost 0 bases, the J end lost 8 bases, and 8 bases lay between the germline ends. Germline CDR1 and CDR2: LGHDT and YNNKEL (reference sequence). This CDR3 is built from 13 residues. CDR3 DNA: TGTGCCAGCAGCCAAGATGACAGGCATGAGCAGTTCTTC. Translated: CASSQDDRHEQFF.

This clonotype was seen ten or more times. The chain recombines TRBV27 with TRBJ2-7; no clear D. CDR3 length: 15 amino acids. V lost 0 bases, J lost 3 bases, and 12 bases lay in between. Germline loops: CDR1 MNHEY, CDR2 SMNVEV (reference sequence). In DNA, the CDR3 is TGTGCCAGCAGTTTATCTATAGACCCGTACTACGAGCAGTACTTC. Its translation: CASSLSIDPYYEQYF.

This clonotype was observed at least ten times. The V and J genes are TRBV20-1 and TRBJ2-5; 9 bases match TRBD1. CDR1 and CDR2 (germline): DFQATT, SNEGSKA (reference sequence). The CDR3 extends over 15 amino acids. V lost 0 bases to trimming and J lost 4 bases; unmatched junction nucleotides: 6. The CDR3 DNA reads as TGCAGTGCTAGAGATGTTTGGACAGGGGCAGAGACCCAGTACTTC. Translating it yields CSARDVWTGAETQYF.

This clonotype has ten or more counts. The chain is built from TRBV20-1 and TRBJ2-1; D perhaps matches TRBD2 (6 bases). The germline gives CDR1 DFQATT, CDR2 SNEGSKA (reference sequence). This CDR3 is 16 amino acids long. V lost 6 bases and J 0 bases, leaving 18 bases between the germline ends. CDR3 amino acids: CSAHVSGQSSYNEQFF. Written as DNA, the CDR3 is TGCAGTGCACACGTCAGCGGGCAGAGCTCCTACAATGAGCAGTTCTTC.

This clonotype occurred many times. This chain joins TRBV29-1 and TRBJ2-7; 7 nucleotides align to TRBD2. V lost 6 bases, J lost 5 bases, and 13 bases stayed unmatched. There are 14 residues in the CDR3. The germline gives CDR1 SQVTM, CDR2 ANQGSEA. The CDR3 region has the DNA TGCAGCGTCACAAGTTTGGCGGGAGTCCACGAGCAGTACTTC. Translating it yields CSVTSLAGVHEQYF.

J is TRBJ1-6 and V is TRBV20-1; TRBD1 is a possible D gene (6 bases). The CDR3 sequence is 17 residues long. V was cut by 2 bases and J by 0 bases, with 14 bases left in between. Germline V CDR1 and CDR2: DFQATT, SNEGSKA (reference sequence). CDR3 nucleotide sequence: TGCAGTGCTAGAATCTTAGGGGGGAGCTCCTATAATTCACCCCTCCACTTT. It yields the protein CSARILGGSSYNSPLHF.

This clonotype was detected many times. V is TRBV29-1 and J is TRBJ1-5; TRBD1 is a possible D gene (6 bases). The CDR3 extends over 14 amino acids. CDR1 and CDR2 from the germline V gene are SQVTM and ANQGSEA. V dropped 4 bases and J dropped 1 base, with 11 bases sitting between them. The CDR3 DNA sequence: TGCAGCGTTGGCGGGGGCAGGAGCAATCAGCCCCAGCATTTT. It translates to CSVGGGRSNQPQHF.

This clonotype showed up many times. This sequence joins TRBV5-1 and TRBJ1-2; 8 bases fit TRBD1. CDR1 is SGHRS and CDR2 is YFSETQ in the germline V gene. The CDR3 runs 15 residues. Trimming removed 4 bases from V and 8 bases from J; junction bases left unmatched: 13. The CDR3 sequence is CASSGGRGLKGGYTF. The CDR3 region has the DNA TGCGCCAGCAGCGGAGGCAGGGGGCTAAAGGGAGGCTACACCTTC.

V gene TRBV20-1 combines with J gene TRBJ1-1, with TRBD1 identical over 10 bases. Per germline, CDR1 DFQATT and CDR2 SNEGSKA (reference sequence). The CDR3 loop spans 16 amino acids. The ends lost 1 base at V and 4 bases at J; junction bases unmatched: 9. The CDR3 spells CSARAPGQGITTEAFF. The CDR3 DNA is TGCAGTGCTAGAGCACCGGGACAGGGGATAACCACTGAAGCTTTCTTT.

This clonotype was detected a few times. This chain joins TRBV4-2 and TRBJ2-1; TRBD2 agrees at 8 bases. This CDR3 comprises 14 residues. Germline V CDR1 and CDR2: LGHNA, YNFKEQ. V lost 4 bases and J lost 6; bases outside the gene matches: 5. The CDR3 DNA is TGTGCCAGCAGCCCCCCGCGGGGGGCCAATGAGCAGTTCTTC. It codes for CASSPPRGANEQFF.

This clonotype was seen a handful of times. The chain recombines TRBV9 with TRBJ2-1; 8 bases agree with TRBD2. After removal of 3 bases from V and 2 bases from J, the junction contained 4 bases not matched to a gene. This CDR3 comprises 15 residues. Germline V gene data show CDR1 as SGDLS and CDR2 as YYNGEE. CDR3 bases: TGTGCCAGCAGCGAAAGCGGGAGAACCTACAATGAGCAGTTCTTC. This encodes CASSESGRTYNEQFF.